This TCR beta chain was sequenced during a study of identical twins. Regarding the study as a whole: Conclusions relied on cross-sectional statistical analysis, not following the same donors.

Template switching added a universal primer site, and cDNA bore unique molecular identifiers. TCRdb reprocessed the 5' RACE reads with MiXCR, giving one entry per CDR3 protein. This table holds more than 400,000 distinct CDR3 sequences, 15% found once. Regarding this clonotype: Its cognate antigen is unknown.

The CDR3 loop spans 14 amino acids. Between the trimmed V and J ends, which lost 6 bases and 0 bases, there was a span of 14 bases. The germline gives CDR1 SQVTM, CDR2 ANQGSEA. The same sample was also used in a study of yellow fever vaccine responses in identical twins.

Source material: CD4+ T cells sorted from blood. The source of this sequence is a young woman in good health. V and J are TRBV29-1 and TRBJ1-1; D is undetermined. CDR3 in DNA: TGCAGCGTGCGCCGGGGAGGGATGAACACTGAAGCTTTCTTT. It translates to CSVRRGGMNTEAFF.